The entry below describes one T cell receptor beta chain. The antigen is unknown. Here immunoSEQ multiplex PCR was the method, and the copy in TCRdb shows in-frame clones only, minus some. The table has roughly 100,000 clones, 82% seen once. This sample is drawn from a study of T cell responses to AZD1222 COVID-19 vaccine. General study findings and limits: Increases in Spike-specific TCR breadth and depth were seen after two AZD1222 doses. At baseline, just six or seven AZD1222 recipients tested seropositive. There were vaccine-associated CD4 TCRs across spike, dominant at 160-218 and 743-854. Donors in the cohort were predominantly white British and more often female, and clonal diversity was possibly underestimated.

With 8 bases removed from V and 0 bases from J, the gap between germline ends came to 16 bases. The CDR3 runs to 15 residues. CDR1 and CDR2 from the germline V gene are MNHEY and SMNVEV (reference sequence). The chain carries TRBV27 and TRBJ1-1; no firm D call. The receptor was isolated from an adult in good health. This material consisted of peripheral blood, taken on day 0 of AZD1222 vaccination. DNA for the CDR3: TGTGCCAGCCGTTATTCTTTGGTCATGAACACTGAAGCTTTCTTT. Encoded protein: CASRYSLVMNTEAFF.